This TCR beta chain is drawn from a study of blood T cell repertoires in COVID-19. Across the whole study: Nucleic acid was either cDNA or gDNA, and it came from T cells, B-cell-depleted T cells, or PBMCs.

Measured with immunoSEQ multiplex PCR; TCRdb has only the in-frame clones, and not every one. This table has about 81,000 clones, around 89% appearing once. This clone was detected only once. There are 12 residues in the CDR3. With V trimmed by 5 bases and J by 10 bases, 5 bases remained unmatched. The germline V gene has CDR1 MNHEY and CDR2 SVGAGI. The material sequenced was PBMCs or T cells enriched from blood (not recorded which). This sequence joins TRBV6-5 and TRBJ1-1; 9 bases match TRBD1. The clonotype originates from a woman between 45 and 60 years old with acute COVID-19. The DNA of the CDR3 is TGTGCCAGCAGTACCGACAGGGGGAGAGCTTTCTTT. It is translated as CASSTDRGRAFF.